The T cell receptor beta chain described here comes from a study of blood T cell repertoires in COVID-19 (dated by TCRdb to 2019 to 2021). As for the study more broadly: The collaborator samples originated in the United States, Italy and Spain and spanned the acute and convalescent phases of COVID-19. The prospective study material was composed of cDNA or gDNA derived from T cells, B-cell-depleted T cells, or PBMCs. The dataset comprised deeply sampled blood TCRbeta repertoires from subjects exposed to, actively infected with, or recovered from COVID-19. The repertoires were released in a freely available public database meant as a resource for research on the immune response to SARS-CoV-2. The samples were drawn from the first 160 participants of the ongoing ImmuneRACE study and from 950 to 1,500 subjects provided by 6 global collaborators. Sample metadata almost always included a de-identified subject ID, COVID-19 status, age in years and sex. Where available, HLA class I and class II types were taken from metadata supplied by the sample provider and were not determined by assay-based typing.

The germline V gene (reference sequence) supplies CDR1 MNHEY and CDR2 SMNVEV. After removal of 6 bases from V and 1 base from J, the junction retains 5 bases not matched to a gene. CDR3 length: 15 amino acids, cysteine to phenylalanine. Solely the CDR3 DNA is kept, with 45 bases framed from the first base. On this clone: This receptor's antigen is unknown. Base qualities are not provided; no much larger clone lies one nucleotide away.

Each collaborating institution followed its own protocols to collect whole blood in K2EDTA tubes. For TCRbeta analysis, collaborator samples were shipped as frozen whole blood, as isolated PBMCs, or as DNA extracted from either sample type. The investigation overall reported the following: How much clinical and demographic metadata was included differed by source and by participant, and the metadata was provided uncurated.

The immunoSEQ Assay, a bias-controlled multiplex PCR, was used to amplify TCRbeta CDR3 regions from genomic DNA. The study's processing was this. Within the assay, amplification of reference gene primers was used to estimate how many nucleated cells each sample contained. To quantify the absolute abundance of each unique TCRbeta CDR3 rearrangement, sequence reads were collapsed and filtered. For each sample, productive Simpson clonality was calculated by taking the square root of Simpson's diversity index across productive rearrangements. The source is immuneACCESS, and TCRdb retained only in-frame sequences with V and J called. Part of the clones is not carried over; for the studies checked, unresolved V genes explain less than half of this, and the remainder is unexplained. That table furnishes V, J and clone size, whereas the DNA furnished D and trimming. The sample profile shows 200,000 to 250,000 clones; almost 85% of them were found once. Approximately 12% of the sample is in the top ten clones.

This sequence uses TRBV27 and TRBJ1-5, with TRBD1 matching 8 junction bases. Input material: peripheral blood. This sequence was found in a woman in her thirties or forties with acute or convalescent COVID-19. This receptor carries the CDR3 CASRDRGLSNQPQHF. The DNA sequence is given as TGTGCCAGCAGAGACAGGGGTCTAAGCAATCAGCCCCAGCATTTT.